The next 27 T cell receptor beta chains were all read from a single sample in a study of control samples from healthy donors and cancer patients. Using immunoSEQ multiplex PCR, the repertoire was profiled, and TCRdb retains in-frame clones only, with some absent. The table records about 51,000 clones, around 80% of them present only once. Source material: blood. Receptor source: a man in his 70s in good health.

This clone was found once. This rearrangement joins TRBV28 to TRBJ2-5; D call uncertain. V dropped 3 bases and J dropped 1 base, with 12 bases sitting between them. CDR3 length: 15 amino acids. Germline V lookup: CDR1 MDHEN, CDR2 SYDVKM. The CDR3 region is CASSFSQPGQETQYF. CDR3 nucleotide sequence: TGTGCCAGCAGTTTCAGCCAGCCCGGCCAAGAGACCCAGTACTTC.

This chain links TRBV6-5 with TRBJ2-2, with D hard to call. With 7 bases removed from V and 1 base from J, the gap between germline ends came to 13 bases. Germline V CDR1 and CDR2: MNHEY, SVGAGI. The CDR3 sequence is 15 residues long. CDR3 region: CASKTSAMNTGELFF. The CDR3 nucleotides read TGTGCCAGCAAGACATCGGCAATGAACACCGGGGAGCTGTTTTTT.

V and J are TRBV4-2 and TRBJ1-1; no clear D gene. There are 14 residues in the CDR3. V shed 0 bases and J shed 2 bases, with 7 bases lying between them. Germline V gene lookup returns CDR1 LGHNA and CDR2 YNFKEQ. The CDR3 protein is CASSQEVVNTEAFF. The CDR3 DNA reads as TGTGCCAGCAGCCAAGAGGTAGTAAACACTGAAGCTTTCTTT.

This clone was recorded only once. This CDR3 is CASSLHLNTEAFF. The CDR3 region has the DNA TGTGCCAGCAGCCTACACCTAAACACTGAAGCTTTCTTT. The V gene is TRBV2, the J gene TRBJ1-1; D call uncertain. The germline V and J ends were trimmed by 6 bases and 2 bases, with 10 bases remaining between them. The CDR3 is 13 amino acids. The germline V gene encodes CDR1 SNHLY and CDR2 FYNNEI.

This clone was recorded once. V gene TRBV5-4 combines with J gene TRBJ2-1; 13 bases map to TRBD2. Germline assignment: CDR1 SGHNT and CDR2 YYREEE (reference sequence). There are 16 residues in the CDR3. The J segment lost 6 bases and the V segment lost 4 bases, leaving 7 bases of the junction unmatched. CDR3 sequence (DNA): TGTGCCAGCAGCGGCCCACTAGCGGGAGGGCCCAATGAGCAGTTCTTC. Residues: CASSGPLAGGPNEQFF.

The chain uses TRBV5-1 and TRBJ1-6; D gene uncertain. Between the trimmed V and J ends, which lost 0 bases and 8 bases, there was a span of 9 bases. This CDR3 has 14 amino acids. CDR1 is SGHRS and CDR2 is YFSETQ in the germline V gene. CDR3 in DNA: TGCGCCAGCAGCTTGGGAAACAGTTATTCACCCCTCCACTTT. It is translated as CASSLGNSYSPLHF.

The V call is TRBV5-6, the J call TRBJ1-4, with D perhaps TRBD1 (6 bases). This CDR3 has 16 residues. CDR1 SGHDT and CDR2 YYEEEE come from the germline V gene. With 3 bases removed from V and 7 bases from J, the gap between germline ends came to 19 bases. CDR3 sequence (DNA): TGTGCCAGCAGCTCAACGGAGGGGGGGCGAAGTGAAAAACTGTTTTTT. As protein: CASSSTEGGRSEKLFF.

This chain connects TRBV24-1 to TRBJ2-3, with a possible D match to TRBD1 (6 bases). The germline V and J ends were trimmed by 5 bases and 2 bases, with 13 bases remaining between them. CDR3 length equals 15 residues. CDR1 is KGHDR, CDR2 SFDVKD, per germline. CDR3 in DNA: TGTGCCACCAGTGGGACAGTAGATGACACAGATACGCAGTATTTT. Its protein is CATSGTVDDTDTQYF.

The J gene is TRBJ2-7, the V gene TRBV18; D is uncertain. Germline lookup yields CDR1 KGHSH and CDR2 LQKENI. This CDR3 region has 14 residues. Between the trimmed V and J ends, which lost 1 base and 1 base, there was a span of 8 bases. The CDR3 spells CASSPRDGSYEQYF. In nucleotides, the CDR3 is TGTGCCAGCTCACCACGAGACGGATCCTACGAGCAGTACTTC.

The chain links TRBV12-3 or TRBV12-4 to TRBJ2-1; D is ambiguous. Trimming pared 8 bases from V and 9 bases from J, leaving 17 bases between. The CDR3 extends over 13 amino acids. This CDR3 is CASGLRDGGEQFF. CDR3 nucleotides: TGTGCCAGCGGATTGAGAGACGGTGGTGAGCAGTTCTTC.

V and J are TRBV10-2 and TRBJ2-7; perhaps TRBD1 as D (6 bases). The CDR3 length is 13 residues. V was shortened by 5 bases and J by 3 bases, with 11 bases between the two germline ends. Germline assignment: CDR1 WSHSY and CDR2 SAAADI. DNA of the CDR3: TGCGCCAGCAGTAAGGGACAAAACTACGAGCAGTACTTC. It is translated as CASSKGQNYEQYF.

CDR3 loop: CASSSLGDNSNQPQHF. DNA for the CDR3: TGTGCCAGCAGTTCGCTTGGGGACAATAGCAATCAGCCCCAGCATTTT. The chain carries TRBV28 and TRBJ1-5; TRBD1 might be the D (6 bases). V shed 4 bases and J shed 0 bases, with 13 bases lying between them. Germline V gives CDR1 MDHEN, CDR2 SYDVKM. CDR3 size: 16 residues.

This rearrangement joins TRBV9 to TRBJ2-1; D is possibly TRBD2 (6 bases). Looked up from germline, CDR1 is SGDLS and CDR2 is YYNGEE. The CDR3 totals 15 residues. V was cut by 0 bases and J by 3 bases, with 10 bases left in between. CDR3 amino acids: CASSVAGRDYNEQFF. In nucleotides, the CDR3 is TGTGCCAGCAGCGTAGCGGGGCGGGACTACAATGAGCAGTTCTTC.

The V call is TRBV19, the J call TRBJ1-5, with TRBD1 identical over 7 bases. This CDR3 has 14 residues. Germline CDR1 is LNHDA and CDR2 is SQIVND (reference sequence). The J segment lost 5 bases and the V segment lost 7 bases, leaving 8 bases of the junction unmatched. CDR3 DNA sequence: TGTGCCAGTATCGACAGGGATGGCGATCAGCCCCAGCATTTT. It codes for CASIDRDGDQPQHF.

Comments on this clone: Other DNA sequences within the sample encode an identical CDR3. The V gene is TRBV7-9, the J gene TRBJ1-4; D possibly corresponds to TRBD1 (6 bases). V lost 3 bases, J lost 8 bases, and 13 bases lay in between. The CDR3 covers 14 residues. CDR1 SEHNR and CDR2 FQNEAQ come from the germline V gene (reference sequence). The CDR3 loop is CASSFSGGREKLFF. Written as DNA, the CDR3 is TGTGCCAGCAGCTTTTCCGGGGGCAGGGAAAAACTGTTTTTT.

The V gene is TRBV19, the J gene TRBJ2-1; 13 bases map to TRBD2. Germline-derived CDR1 and CDR2 are LNHDA and SQIVND (reference sequence). Losses at the gene ends were 3 bases for V and 0 bases for J; bases not matched to a gene: 11. The CDR3 runs 20 residues. Here the CDR3 reads CASSMVLAGGTLSSYNEQFF. The CDR3 DNA sequence: TGTGCCAGTAGTATGGTACTAGCGGGAGGGACATTAAGCTCCTACAATGAGCAGTTCTTC.

This sequence joins TRBV18 and TRBJ2-7; 7 bases map to TRBD2. The CDR3 covers 14 residues. In germline, CDR1 is KGHSH, CDR2 LQKENI. V was clipped by 4 bases and J by 4 bases; unmatched bases: 7. The CDR3 DNA sequence: TGTGCCAGCTCACTCGCTGGCGGGAGTTACGAGCAGTACTTC. This gives the protein CASSLAGGSYEQYF.

The chain combines TRBV7-2 with TRBJ2-7, with TRBD1 identical over 8 bases. Germline CDR1 SGHTA, CDR2 FQGNSA. V dropped 2 bases and J dropped 2; count of bases not matched to a gene: 2. This CDR3 region has 14 residues. The CDR3 is CASSLYRGTYEQYF. As DNA, the CDR3 is TGTGCCAGCAGCTTATACAGGGGGACCTACGAGCAGTACTTC.

The chain recombines TRBV7-7 with TRBJ1-1; D call uncertain. CDR1 and CDR2 (germline): SSHAT, FNYEAQ (reference sequence). The CDR3 extends over 13 amino acids. Trimming took off 3 bases at V and 6 bases at J, with 11 bases between the two ends. The CDR3 nucleotides read TGTGCCAGCAGCTTCCGCCCCGGGGCTGAAGCTTTCTTT. Amino acids: CASSFRPGAEAFF.

The genes are TRBV15 and TRBJ2-5; D perhaps matches TRBD1 (5 bases). V lost 0 bases to trimming and J lost 3 bases, with 8 bases between them. The CDR3 spans 14 residues. In germline, CDR1 is LNHNV, CDR2 YYDKDF (reference sequence). The DNA of the CDR3 is TGTGCCACCAGCAGAGATAGGGGAAAAGAGACCCAGTACTTC. Residues: CATSRDRGKETQYF.

CDR3 residues: CASSLGGYSYEQYF. The CDR3 DNA follows: TGTGCCAGCAGCTTGGGAGGGTACTCCTACGAGCAGTACTTC. The chain recombines TRBV11-2 with TRBJ2-7; 7 positions agree with TRBD2. The CDR3 contains 14 residues. Germline CDR1 is SGHAT and CDR2 is FQNNGV. J was trimmed by 0 bases and V by 3 bases; bases with no gene match: 2.

This chain joins TRBV28 and TRBJ1-4, with D unclear. The CDR3 is made up of 10 amino acids. Trimming took 6 bases from V and 10 from J, leaving 6 bases between them. CDR1 MDHEN and CDR2 SYDVKM come from the germline V gene. In DNA, the CDR3 is TGTGCCAGCAGGCGTGGAAAACTGTTTTTT. As protein: CASRRGKLFF.

V and J are TRBV7-9 and TRBJ1-1; a weak D match, TRBD1 (5 bases). Trimming left V 0 bases short and J 3 bases short, with 8 bases between. Germline loops: CDR1 SEHNR, CDR2 FQNEAQ (reference sequence). The CDR3 is 14 amino acids. The CDR3 coding sequence is TGTGCCAGCAGCTTAGCAGGGGCTGACACTGAAGCTTTCTTT. Amino acids: CASSLAGADTEAFF.

The chain joins TRBV19 to TRBJ2-5, with 9 nucleotides matching TRBD2. The CDR3 length is 16 residues. The ends lost 5 bases at V and 4 bases at J; junction bases unmatched: 11. Per the germline V gene, CDR1 is LNHDA and CDR2 is SQIVND (reference sequence). Written as DNA, the CDR3 is TGTGCCAGTAGTTCCGGCGGTAGCGGGAGAGGAGAGACCCAGTACTTC. Its protein is CASSSGGSGRGETQYF. The variable domain in full, completed from reference TRBV19 and TRBJ2-5, reads DGGITQSPKYLFRKEGQNVTLSCEQNLNHDAMYWYRQDPGQGLRLIYYSQIVNDFQKGDIAEGYSVSREKKESFPLTVTSAQKNPTAFYLCASSSGGSGRGETQYFGPGTRLLVL.

The chain has TRBV5-1 and TRBJ2-3; TRBD2 matches at 7 bases. The junction had 8 bases not matched to a gene; V was cut back by 6 bases and J by 4 bases. This CDR3 spans 14 amino acids. Germline V lookup: CDR1 SGHRS, CDR2 YFSETQ. The CDR3 nucleotides read TGCGCCAGCACGGAAGTGGCGGGAGCAGATACGCAGTATTTT. It yields the protein CASTEVAGADTQYF.

The CDR3 coding sequence is TGTGCCTGGAGACCAAGATGGACTAGCGGCCACCGGAATGAGCAGTTCTTC. It is translated as CAWRPRWTSGHRNEQFF. This chain connects TRBV30 to TRBJ2-1; 10 bases fit TRBD2. Germline V gives CDR1 GTSNPN, CDR2 SVGIG (reference sequence). The CDR3 contains 17 residues. V was clipped by 3 bases and J by 7 bases; unmatched bases: 15.

This chain uses TRBV11-2 with TRBJ1-2; D perhaps matches TRBD1 (5 bases). V shed 3 bases and J shed 6 bases, with 14 bases lying between them. CDR1 and CDR2 from the germline V gene are SGHAT and FQNNGV. The CDR3 contains 14 residues. The CDR3 spells CASSLNVGTHGYTF. In nucleotides, the CDR3 is TGTGCCAGCAGCTTGAACGTGGGGACCCATGGCTACACCTTC.